These 31 T cell receptor beta chains were sequenced from one sample in a study of T cells in Graves' hyperthyroidism and ophthalmopathy. TCR beta CDR3 sequences were amplified from RNA transcripts. The HTBI set primed first-round TCR CDR3 RT-PCR. TCRdb redid the calling of the multiplex PCR reads with MiXCR, one entry per CDR3 protein. The top ten hold roughly 7.1% of the sample, which has fewer than 650,000 distinct CDR3 sequences, 11% to 15% seen once. Sequenced: blood. These receptors were taken from a woman younger than 35 with Graves' ophthalmopathy.

There are many counts of this clonotype. The chain has TRBV12-3 or TRBV12-4 and TRBJ1-1, with no clear D. V was shortened by 6 bases and J by 0 bases, with 14 bases between the two germline ends. There are 15 residues in the CDR3. The CDR3 is CASSPGGSLNTEAFF. CDR3 DNA: TGTGCCAGCAGCCCGGGAGGATCTCTGAACACTGAAGCTTTCTTT.

This clonotype was picked up many times. This chain uses TRBV2 with TRBJ2-7, with 9 bases that match TRBD2. The CDR3 has 15 residues. V trimming: 6 bases; J trimming: 0 bases; junction bases outside the gene matches: 6. Germline V lookup: CDR1 SNHLY, CDR2 FYNNEI. The CDR3 sequence is CASSARLAASYEQYF. In nucleotides, the CDR3 is TGTGCCAGCAGCGCTAGACTAGCGGCCTCCTACGAGCAGTACTTC.

This clonotype was picked up many times. The V call is TRBV2, the J call TRBJ1-5; possible D gene TRBD1, 5 bases. The germline V and J ends were trimmed by 3 bases and 4 bases, with 10 bases remaining between them. This CDR3 contains 14 residues. The germline CDR1 and CDR2 sequences are SNHLY and FYNNEI. Written as DNA, the CDR3 is TGTGCCAGCAGTGAGGGGCAGTATAATCAGCCCCAGCATTTT. Its protein product is CASSEGQYNQPQHF.

This clonotype was observed many times. The rearrangement uses TRBV7-9 and TRBJ1-1; TRBD1 aligns across 9 bases. Germline CDR1 is SEHNR and CDR2 is FQNEAQ (reference sequence). Losses at the gene ends were 1 base for V and 3 bases for J; bases not matched to a gene: 3. The CDR3 runs to 15 residues. The CDR3 DNA reads TGTGCCAGCAGCTTAGTACAGGGGGCGGACACTGAAGCTTTCTTT. Translating gives CASSLVQGADTEAFF.

The chain couples TRBV9 to TRBJ2-7; 7 bases are a match to TRBD1. The ends lost 2 bases at V and 4 bases at J; junction bases unmatched: 3. The CDR3 is 13 amino acids. CDR1 and CDR2 (germline): SGDLS, YYNGEE. The CDR3 loop reads CASSVGDRYEQYF. CDR3 DNA sequence: TGTGCCAGCAGCGTGGGGGACAGATACGAGCAGTACTTC. The full variable domain, rest sourced from reference TRBV9 and TRBJ2-7, is DSGVTQTPKHLITATGQRVTLRCSPRSGDLSVYWYQQSLDQGLQFLIQYYNGEERAKGNILERFSAQQFPDLHSELNLSSLELGDSALYFCASSVGDRYEQYFGPGTRLTVT.

V gene TRBV19 combines with J gene TRBJ1-1; D is possibly TRBD1 (6 bases). The CDR3 is 17 amino acids. Germline CDR1 and CDR2: LNHDA and SQIVND (reference sequence). V was shortened by 10 bases and J by 0 bases, with 24 bases between the two germline ends. CDR3 nucleotides: TGTGCCACCACGATGGTCGTCGCAGGGGTGATGAACACTGAAGCTTTCTTT. It codes for CATTMVVAGVMNTEAFF.

This clonotype was seen only a few times. V is TRBV20-1 and J is TRBJ2-2, with D possibly TRBD2 on 5 matching bases. The CDR3 extends over 15 amino acids. Germline values: CDR1 DFQATT, CDR2 SNEGSKA (reference sequence). V was trimmed by 2 bases and J by 6 bases, leaving 16 bases between them. As DNA, the CDR3 is TGCAGTGCTAGACCAGGCCAGCGGCGGGCCGGGGAGCTGTTTTTT. Amino acid sequence: CSARPGQRRAGELFF.

Comments on this clonotype: A read error is possible here, since a much larger clone lies one base away. The chain employs TRBV20-1 and TRBJ2-2, with TRBD2 matching 8 bases. Trimming removed 7 bases from V and 1 base from J; junction bases left unmatched: 5. CDR1 is DFQATT, CDR2 SNEGSKA, per germline (reference sequence). CDR3 length: 14 amino acids. The CDR3 protein is CSVRAGGNTGELFF. DNA of the CDR3: TGCAGTGTTAGGGCGGGAGGGAACACCGGGGAGCTGTTTTTT.

Ten or more counts support this clonotype. The V call is TRBV28, the J call TRBJ2-1; TRBD2 agrees at 11 bases. J gave up 5 bases and V 8 bases, and 5 bases lay outside the gene matches. Per germline, CDR1 MDHEN and CDR2 SYDVKM. The CDR3 sequence is 14 residues long. This chain's CDR3 is CASLGTSGNNEQFF. The CDR3 DNA reads TGTGCCAGCCTTGGGACTAGCGGTAACAATGAGCAGTTCTTC.

The chain joins TRBV12-3 or TRBV12-4 to TRBJ2-1; D remains ambiguous. The CDR3 runs 14 residues. Deletions cut 5 bases from V and 6 bases from J, with 14 bases between. CDR3 sequence: CASSTSVGTNEQFF. CDR3 sequence (DNA): TGTGCCAGCAGTACGAGTGTGGGAACCAATGAGCAGTTCTTC.

This clonotype occurred many times. The chain uses TRBV28 and TRBJ1-1, with 8 bases identical to TRBD1. There are 16 residues in the CDR3. Germline CDR1 and CDR2: MDHEN and SYDVKM. J was trimmed by 7 bases and V by 2 bases; bases with no gene match: 12. The CDR3 coding sequence is TGTGCCAGCAGTTTAGATCCCATAGGACAGGGTAATGAAGCTTTCTTT. It translates to CASSLDPIGQGNEAFF.

This clonotype was observed many times. The chain employs TRBV11-3 and TRBJ2-1; D unclear. The CDR3 runs to 13 residues. Germline CDR1 SGHNT, CDR2 YENEEA. Trimming stripped 3 bases from V and 9 bases from J, with 12 bases between. CDR3 bases: TGTGCCAGCAGCTTTGAGCATACCGGTGAGCAGTTCTTC. Translated, it gives CASSFEHTGEQFF. Full variable domain (rest looked up from reference TRBV11-3 and TRBJ2-1): EAGVVQSPRYKIIEKKQPVAFWCNPISGHNTLYWYLQNLGQGPELLIRYENEEAVDDSQLPKDRFSAERLKGVDSTLKIQPAELGDSAVYLCASSFEHTGEQFFGPGTRLTVL.

This clonotype showed up many times. The chain links TRBV27 to TRBJ1-2; 7 bases agree with TRBD1. The trim removed 6 bases at V and 4 bases at J, leaving 14 bases unmatched. Germline-derived CDR1 and CDR2 are MNHEY and SMNVEV (reference sequence). CDR3 length: 16 amino acids. The CDR3 spells CASSSYSRGEAYGYTF. In DNA form, the CDR3 reads TGTGCCAGCAGCTCGTATTCCAGGGGGGAGGCCTATGGCTACACCTTC.

V is TRBV7-2 and J is TRBJ2-5; 10 positions match TRBD1. With 6 bases clipped from V and 4 bases from J, the junction kept 8 bases outside the gene matches. CDR3 size: 15 residues. Germline V gene sequence: CDR1 SGHTA, CDR2 FQGNSA. The CDR3 sequence: CASRPPGQGLETQYF. CDR3 DNA: TGTGCCAGCAGACCTCCGGGACAGGGGTTAGAGACCCAGTACTTC.

The sample holds many counts of this clonotype. This chain links TRBV9 with TRBJ2-5; TRBD1 might be the D (6 bases). The CDR3 sequence is 15 residues long. The V gene's germline CDR1 is SGDLS and CDR2 YYNGEE. V lost 3 bases and J 1 base, leaving 13 bases between the germline ends. The CDR3 nucleotides are TGTGCCAGCAGCGGCGAACGGACAGTCCAAGAGACCCAGTACTTC. It is translated as CASSGERTVQETQYF.

This chain connects TRBV3-1 to TRBJ1-1; 8 bases align to TRBD1. Trimming took 3 bases from V and 1 from J; bases not matched to a gene: 4. The CDR3 runs to 15 residues. Germline-derived CDR1 and CDR2 are LGHDT and YNNKEL (reference sequence). The CDR3 region is CASSHSDRANTEAFF. CDR3 sequence (DNA): TGTGCCAGCAGCCACTCGGACAGGGCGAACACTGAAGCTTTCTTT.

In the case of this clonotype: Possible read error: a much larger clone is one base away. V usage is TRBV27 and J usage is TRBJ1-1, with 7 nucleotides matching TRBD1. CDR3 length: 16 amino acids. With 6 bases clipped from V and 3 bases from J, the junction kept 13 bases outside the gene matches. The germline CDR1 and CDR2 sequences are MNHEY and SMNVEV (reference sequence). The CDR3 spells CASSSKPGGSDTEAFF. The CDR3 region has the DNA TGTGCCAGCAGCTCAAAACCAGGGGGTTCGGACACTGAAGCTTTCTTT.

This clonotype was seen many times. V is TRBV2 and J is TRBJ2-7; D is unclear. Trimming removed 2 bases at V and 0 bases at J, with 14 bases between. CDR3 length equals 16 residues. Germline V gene data show CDR1 as SNHLY and CDR2 as FYNNEI. The CDR3 reads CASSELIAISSYEQYF. Here the CDR3 DNA reads TGTGCCAGCAGTGAATTAATTGCCATTAGCTCCTACGAGCAGTACTTC.

This clonotype was seen more than once but under ten times. The genes are TRBV6-1 and TRBJ2-3; unclear D gene. The CDR3 has 15 amino acids. Trimming took 2 bases from V and 2 from J, leaving 11 bases between them. CDR1 MNHNS and CDR2 SASEGT come from the germline V gene. The CDR3: CASSEPDWHTDTQYF. DNA of the CDR3: TGTGCCAGCAGTGAACCTGACTGGCACACAGATACGCAGTATTTT.

This clonotype was seen many times. This chain joins TRBV7-3 and TRBJ2-3; 10 bases align to TRBD2. V lost 5 bases and J lost 2; bases outside the gene matches: 4. CDR3 length: 15 amino acids. Germline-derived CDR1 and CDR2 are SGHTA and FQGTGA. The CDR3 DNA is TGTGCCAGCAGCCCGGGACTAGCGAACACAGATACGCAGTATTTT. It codes for CASSPGLANTDTQYF.

This chain's CDR3 is CASILHGQNEQFF. The DNA for the CDR3 is TGTGCCAGCATACTACACGGCCAGAATGAGCAGTTCTTC. The rearrangement joins TRBV5-6 to TRBJ2-1; D is unresolved. The CDR3 covers 13 residues. Deletions cut 6 bases from V and 7 bases from J, with 14 bases between. Germline V lookup: CDR1 SGHDT, CDR2 YYEEEE.

This clonotype was recorded many times. The chain couples TRBV27 to TRBJ2-1; 7 positions agree with TRBD1. Germline V CDR1 and CDR2: MNHEY, SMNVEV (reference sequence). The CDR3 has 13 residues. Trimming took 2 bases from V and 9 from J; bases not matched to a gene: 4. The CDR3 region is CASSLGTVGEQFF. The CDR3 DNA follows: TGTGCCAGCAGTTTAGGGACAGTTGGTGAGCAGTTCTTC.

This clonotype occurred many times. The CDR3: CSARAGTGGYEQYF. As DNA, the CDR3 is TGCAGTGCTAGAGCTGGGACAGGGGGCTACGAGCAGTACTTC. The chain recombines TRBV20-1 with TRBJ2-7, with 11 bases that match TRBD1. Germline V gene lookup returns CDR1 DFQATT and CDR2 SNEGSKA (reference sequence). The junction had 2 bases not matched to a gene; V was cut back by 1 base and J by 3 bases. CDR3 length equals 14 residues.

This clonotype was seen many times. The chain has TRBV11-2 and TRBJ2-1; D assignment may be TRBD1 or TRBD2 (5 bases each). The CDR3 is 16 amino acids. Looked up from germline, CDR1 is SGHAT and CDR2 is FQNNGV. The V gene lost 5 bases and the J gene lost 4 bases, with 18 bases spanning the gap. The CDR3 sequence: CASSGLRGAPYNEQFF. Here the CDR3 DNA reads TGTGCCAGCAGCGGCCTTAGAGGGGCCCCATACAATGAGCAGTTCTTC.

For this clonotype: A much larger clone differs by one base, so this may be a read error. The chain couples TRBV4-2 to TRBJ1-4; 10 nucleotides match TRBD1. The CDR3 runs to 15 residues. Germline lookup yields CDR1 LGHNA and CDR2 YNFKEQ. V dropped 3 bases and J dropped 7; count of bases not matched to a gene: 5. DNA for the CDR3: TGTGCCAGCAGCCAGCTGACAGGGGGCAGTGAAAAACTGTTTTTT. Its translation is CASSQLTGGSEKLFF.

A word on this clonotype: The CDR3 does not end in the conserved phenylalanine or tryptophan, so this is likely a read error. The chain is built from TRBV20-1 and TRBJ1-2, with 10 bases lining up with TRBD1. The CDR3 runs to 15 residues. The trim removed 0 bases at V and 4 bases at J, leaving 5 bases unmatched. CDR1 and CDR2 (germline): DFQATT, SNEGSKA (reference sequence). CDR3 loop: CSARDLDRGSYGYTL. CDR3 nucleotides: TGCAGTGCTAGAGACTTGGACAGGGGGTCCTATGGCTACACCCTC.

This clonotype was observed many times. The chain has TRBV12-3 or TRBV12-4 and TRBJ2-5; TRBD1 aligns across 8 bases. After removal of 6 bases from V and 5 bases from J, the junction contained 11 bases not matched to a gene. The CDR3 sequence is 15 residues long. For the CDR3, the DNA is TGTGCCAGCAGGTCGAATCAGGGGGCGTGGGAGACCCAGTACTTC. This encodes CASRSNQGAWETQYF.

This clonotype appeared many times. The genes are TRBV6-1 and TRBJ1-5; D is possibly TRBD1 (5 bases). Trimming stripped 1 base from V and 3 bases from J, with 10 bases between. Germline V gives CDR1 MNHNS, CDR2 SASEGT. The CDR3 length is 15 residues. CDR3 nucleotides: TGTGCCAGCAGTGAAGTAGGGGCGTACAATCAGCCCCAGCATTTT. Its protein is CASSEVGAYNQPQHF.

The V call is TRBV6-5, the J call TRBJ2-7; 7 positions match TRBD2. The CDR3 totals 15 residues. The V gene end was trimmed by 0 bases and the J gene end by 7 bases; junction bases not matched to a gene: 9. Germline V gene lookup returns CDR1 MNHEY and CDR2 SVGAGI. The CDR3 DNA sequence: TGTGCCAGCAGTTACTCGGCTAGCGGTAGTTGGGAGCAGTACTTC. It translates to CASSYSASGSWEQYF.

This clonotype appeared many times. The chain carries TRBV30 and TRBJ2-3, with a weak D call TRBD2 (6 bases). CDR3 length: 14 amino acids. The V and J ends lost 8 bases and 2 bases respectively, with 17 bases between them. Germline assignment: CDR1 GTSNPN and CDR2 SVGIG (reference sequence). The CDR3 loop reads CAQTPSADTDTQYF. DNA for the CDR3: TGTGCCCAGACCCCTAGCGCGGACACAGATACGCAGTATTTT.

This clonotype was picked up many times. The V call is TRBV7-3, the J call TRBJ2-2; D could derive from TRBD1 or TRBD2 (6 bases each). Deletions cut 5 bases from V and 0 bases from J, with 19 bases between. Germline CDR1 and CDR2: SGHTA and FQGTGA. CDR3 length: 18 residues. The CDR3 reads CASSPLGGGFANTGELFF. For the CDR3, the DNA is TGTGCCAGCAGCCCCCTGGGGGGCGGGTTCGCGAACACCGGGGAGCTGTTTTTT.